The 27 T cell receptor beta chains presented below share a single source sample, sequenced in a study of PD-L1 blockade in urothelial cancer. The time point is: pretreatment peripheral blood. Sequencing was performed with immunoSEQ multiplex PCR; in TCRdb, only in-frame clones are kept and a portion is missing. The sample consists of about 76,000 clones, roughly 90% of them appearing once. Here the sequenced sample was PBMCs, taken around atezolizumab (anti-PD-L1) treatment. The receptors stem from a man in his 70s with urothelial cancer.

The CDR3 DNA follows: TGTGCCAGTAGTCTCCGAGGGGGATGGAATGAGCAGTTCTTC. Its translation: CASSLRGGWNEQFF. The chain joins TRBV19 to TRBJ2-1; weak D call: TRBD1 (6 bases). Germline V lookup: CDR1 LNHDA, CDR2 SQIVND (reference sequence). Trimming took off 5 bases at V and 7 bases at J, with 15 bases between the two ends. This CDR3 comprises 14 residues.

This chain links TRBV18 with TRBJ1-3; 8 bases align to TRBD1. This CDR3 contains 16 residues. Per germline, CDR1 KGHSH and CDR2 LQKENI. Trimming at V came to 3 bases and at J to 0 bases, leaving 4 bases not matched to a gene. Written as DNA, the CDR3 is TGTGCCAGCTCACCGGGACAGGTCTCCTCTGGAAACACCATATATTTT. It translates to CASSPGQVSSGNTIYF.

This clone has more than one count but fewer than ten. The J gene is TRBJ2-1, the V gene TRBV11-2, with D hard to call. The CDR3 contains 11 residues. V gave up 2 bases and J gave up 12 bases, with 8 bases separating them. Germline values: CDR1 SGHAT, CDR2 FQNNGV. The CDR3 DNA follows: TGTGCCAGCAGCTTACTCGCAGGGCAGTTCTTC. Protein sequence: CASSLLAGQFF.

The chain links TRBV21-1 to TRBJ1-2; the table's D call, TRBD1, was not checked against the DNA. TRBV21-1 is classified as a pseudogene. The CDR3 has 18 amino acids. In DNA form, the CDR3 reads TGTGCCAGCAGCAAAGAGTCCGCAGGGGGCAGGGCTAACTATGGCTACACCTTC. This translates into CASSKESAGGRANYGYTF.

The J gene is TRBJ1-2, the V gene TRBV28; D possibly corresponds to TRBD1 (5 bases). Germline assignment: CDR1 MDHEN and CDR2 SYDVKM. Trimming shortened V by 6 bases and J by 8 bases, and 22 bases separated the two germline ends. CDR3 size: 15 residues. The CDR3 region has the DNA TGTGCCAGCAGGCCCCTGCGGGGGGTCCCCACCGGCTACACCTTC. The encoded protein is CASRPLRGVPTGYTF.

This sequence joins TRBV19 and TRBJ2-3; 12 nucleotides match TRBD2. V was pared by 8 bases and J by 0 bases, with 6 bases of the junction left unmatched. CDR3 length: 16 residues. Germline V gene lookup returns CDR1 LNHDA and CDR2 SQIVND (reference sequence). CDR3 amino acids: CASPTSGRPSTDTQYF. The CDR3 bases are TGTGCCAGTCCGACTAGCGGGAGACCCAGCACAGATACGCAGTATTTT.

The CDR3 DNA is TGCGCCAGCAGCTTGGGACAGCCCCTATACCTGAACACTGAAGCTTTCTTT. Protein product: CASSLGQPLYLNTEAFF. The V call is TRBV5-1, the J call TRBJ1-1, with a possible D match to TRBD1 (5 bases). V lost 0 bases and J lost 0, with 15 bases in between. Germline CDR1 and CDR2: SGHRS and YFSETQ. The CDR3 spans 17 residues.

The chain is built from TRBV7-6 and TRBJ2-3; the match to TRBD2 covers 7 bases. V was pared by 5 bases and J by 6 bases, with 17 bases of the junction left unmatched. The CDR3 is 17 amino acids. Germline loops: CDR1 SGHVS, CDR2 FNYEAQ. CDR3 residues: CASSPTTSALGGDTQYF. In nucleotides, the CDR3 is TGTGCCAGCAGCCCAACTACTAGCGCCCTTGGTGGGGATACGCAGTATTTT.

The rearrangement uses TRBV5-1 and TRBJ2-5; 7 positions agree with TRBD1. This CDR3 has 15 amino acids. CDR1 SGHRS and CDR2 YFSETQ come from the germline V gene. V was pared by 3 bases and J by 1 base, with 6 bases of the junction left unmatched. CDR3 protein: CASSSYTGAQETQYF. The CDR3 nucleotides read TGCGCCAGCAGCTCGTATACAGGGGCCCAAGAGACCCAGTACTTC. The entire variable domain, with the rest obtained from reference TRBV5-1 and TRBJ2-5, is as follows: KAGVTQTPRYLIKTRGQQVTLSCSPISGHRSVSWYQQTPGQGLQFLFEYFSETQRNKGNFPGRFSGRQFSNSRSEMNVSTLELGDSALYLCASSSYTGAQETQYFGPGTRLLVL.

J is TRBJ2-7 and V is TRBV9, with D possibly matching TRBD1 (5 bases). This CDR3 has 15 amino acids. Germline CDR1 reads SGDLS; CDR2 reads YYNGEE. The V end was cut by 0 bases, the J end by 4 bases, with 14 bases between. The CDR3 nucleotides read TGTGCCAGCAGCGTAGATTTAGGGGCCCCTTACGAGCAGTACTTC. It specifies CASSVDLGAPYEQYF.

The J gene is TRBJ2-7, the V gene TRBV28, with 10 bases lining up with TRBD1. This CDR3 is built from 16 residues. J was trimmed by 3 bases and V by 2 bases; bases with no gene match: 7. Germline loops: CDR1 MDHEN, CDR2 SYDVKM. For the CDR3, the DNA is TGTGCCAGCAGTTTAACGGGACAGGGGACTTTCTACGAGCAGTACTTC. Translating gives CASSLTGQGTFYEQYF.

The chain has TRBV7-9 and TRBJ2-1, with D unresolved. The ends were cut back, 5 bases at V and 10 bases at J, with 9 bases in the middle. Germline V gives CDR1 SEHNR, CDR2 FQNEAQ (reference sequence). CDR3 size: 11 residues. CDR3 in DNA: TGTGCCAGCAGCCCTCTCTCCGAGCAGTTCTTC. Translating it yields CASSPLSEQFF.

The chain uses TRBV10-3 and TRBJ2-5; 8 positions agree with TRBD2. In germline, CDR1 is ENHRY, CDR2 SYGVKD. J lost 7 bases, V lost 6 bases, and 7 bases had no gene match. The CDR3 extends over 13 amino acids. The CDR3 loop is CAIRPGLEGTQYF. The CDR3 nucleotides read TGTGCCATCAGGCCGGGACTAGAGGGGACCCAGTACTTC.

The chain carries TRBV4-2 and TRBJ1-2, with D possibly matching TRBD1 (5 bases). Trimming left V 4 bases short and J 4 bases short, with 19 bases between. The CDR3 totals 16 residues. Germline CDR1 LGHNA, CDR2 YNFKEQ. The CDR3 sequence: CASSPTVGGESYGYTF. The CDR3 DNA reads as TGTGCCAGCAGCCCGACCGTGGGGGGAGAAAGCTATGGCTACACCTTC.

The gene calls are TRBV7-2 and TRBJ2-1, with TRBD2 matching 7 bases. The CDR3 is 15 residues long. V gave up 2 bases and J gave up 4 bases; unmatched junction bases: 5. Germline loops: CDR1 SGHTA, CDR2 FQGNSA. CDR3 sequence (DNA): TGTGCCAGCAGCTTAACCGGGACTACATACAATGAGCAGTTCTTC. Translated, it gives CASSLTGTTYNEQFF.

V usage is TRBV5-1 and J usage is TRBJ1-3; 7 nucleotides agree with TRBD1. The CDR3 spans 16 residues. The germline CDR1 and CDR2 sequences are SGHRS and YFSETQ. Germline trimming cut 3 bases from V and 0 bases from J; bases unmatched to any gene: 6. In nucleotides, the CDR3 is TGCGCCAGCAGCTCAGGGGGTGGAAGCTCTGGAAACACCATATATTTT. The encoded protein is CASSSGGGSSGNTIYF.

J is TRBJ2-7 and V is TRBV2; D not resolved. This CDR3 region has 13 residues. Germline V gene lookup returns CDR1 SNHLY and CDR2 FYNNEI. Trimming stripped 1 base from V and 2 bases from J, with 6 bases between. In nucleotides, the CDR3 is TGTGCCAGCAGTGAAGGCCCGGCCTACGAGCAGTACTTC. Residues: CASSEGPAYEQYF.

This chain connects TRBV5-8 to TRBJ1-2; TRBD1 might be the D (6 bases). The CDR3 has 16 amino acids. Germline values: CDR1 SGHTS, CDR2 YDEGEE. Trimming took 0 bases from V and 0 from J, leaving 12 bases between them. The CDR3 loop reads CASSLGAWTANYGYTF. The CDR3 DNA sequence: TGTGCCAGCAGCTTGGGGGCCTGGACAGCTAACTATGGCTACACCTTC.

This sequence joins TRBV6-1 and TRBJ2-7, with D hard to call. The germline gives CDR1 MNHNS, CDR2 SASEGT. This CDR3 is built from 13 residues. With 2 bases removed from V and 2 bases from J, the gap between germline ends came to 7 bases. Here the CDR3 reads CASSESLAYEQYF. The CDR3, as DNA: TGTGCCAGCAGTGAATCTCTCGCCTACGAGCAGTACTTC.

The rearrangement joins TRBV28 to TRBJ2-5; TRBD2 matches at 14 bases. The CDR3 covers 18 residues. V lost 2 bases, J lost 5 bases, and 10 bases stayed unmatched. The germline V gene encodes CDR1 MDHEN and CDR2 SYDVKM. CDR3 amino acids: CASSLKTSGRAGGETQYF. The CDR3 nucleotides are TGTGCCAGCAGTTTAAAGACTAGCGGGAGGGCCGGGGGGGAGACCCAGTACTTC.

This sequence joins TRBV5-1 and TRBJ2-6, with TRBD2 identical over 7 bases. Germline V lookup: CDR1 SGHRS, CDR2 YFSETQ. Trimming at V came to 4 bases and at J to 0 bases, leaving 7 bases not matched to a gene. The CDR3 contains 17 residues. CDR3 nucleotides: TGCGCCAGCAGCGGGGGGGTCTTCCCCTCTGGGGCCAACGTCCTGACTTTC. Translated, it gives CASSGGVFPSGANVLTF.

The CDR3 loop reads CASSLSGGLTYEQYF. CDR3 bases: TGTGCCAGCAGCTTATCCGGGGGGTTAACCTACGAGCAGTACTTC. The V gene is TRBV7-2, the J gene TRBJ2-7; 7 bases are shared with TRBD2. The CDR3 is made up of 15 amino acids. Germline loops: CDR1 SGHTA, CDR2 FQGNSA. V shed 2 bases, J shed 2 bases, and the junction held 6 bases outside the gene matches.

The chain combines TRBV7-8 with TRBJ1-2; 8 bases match TRBD1. CDR3 length equals 14 residues. V dropped 5 bases and J dropped 2; count of bases not matched to a gene: 4. Germline V gene sequence: CDR1 SGHVS, CDR2 FQNEAQ. Here the CDR3 reads CASSPGGWNYGYTF. In nucleotides, the CDR3 is TGTGCCAGCAGCCCAGGGGGCTGGAACTATGGCTACACCTTC.

The rearrangement uses TRBV6-1 and TRBJ1-4, with TRBD1 as a possible D gene (6 bases). CDR3 length: 14 amino acids. In germline, CDR1 is MNHNS, CDR2 SASEGT. The V end was cut by 6 bases, the J end by 7 bases, with 15 bases between. CDR3 bases: TGTGCCAGCAGAAGGGGGATTGGGGGTGAAAAACTGTTTTTT. Encoded protein: CASRRGIGGEKLFF.

The J gene is TRBJ2-7, the V gene TRBV7-8; 8 positions agree with TRBD1. Per germline, CDR1 SGHVS and CDR2 FQNEAQ. The CDR3 sequence is 15 residues long. With V trimmed by 3 bases and J by 3 bases, 7 bases remained unmatched. The CDR3 loop reads CASSFGQGFFYEQYF. The CDR3 coding sequence is TGTGCCAGCAGCTTTGGACAGGGTTTTTTCTACGAGCAGTACTTC.

This rearrangement joins TRBV11-2 to TRBJ2-5, with D possibly being TRBD2 (5 bases). CDR1 and CDR2 from the germline V gene are SGHAT and FQNNGV. The CDR3 runs to 12 residues. The ends were cut back, 5 bases at V and 5 bases at J, with 9 bases in the middle. This CDR3 reads CASSARGETQYF. The CDR3 nucleotides read TGTGCCAGCAGCGCCCGGGGTGAGACCCAGTACTTC.

V gene TRBV4-2 combines with J gene TRBJ2-1; a possible D gene is TRBD1 (5 bases). The CDR3 extends over 15 amino acids. The germline CDR1 and CDR2 sequences are LGHNA and YNFKEQ. With 1 base removed from V and 5 bases from J, the gap between germline ends came to 12 bases. The CDR3 DNA reads as TGTGCCAGCAGCCAAGGGGGCCCTATCCACAATGAGCAGTTCTTC. Protein: CASSQGGPIHNEQFF.